This is a list of T cell receptor beta chains from one sample in a study of liver allograft versus peripheral blood T cells. TCRdb fed the reads into MiXCR, producing one record per CDR3 protein. The repertoire holds about 11,000 distinct CDR3 sequences, approximately 22% seen once, with around 1.5% in the top ten. The receptors originated from a human patient who had a liver transplant. The T cells may come from the graft donor. The CDR3 runs from the conserved cysteine through the conserved F or W. Each record gives: V gene, J gene, CDR3 protein.

>TRBV6-1|TRBJ1-2
CASSEKGIYYGYTF
>TRBV20-1|TRBJ1-2
CSATDSPGYTF
>TRBV15|TRBJ2-7
CATSRRWSTSRYEQYF
>TRBV5-4|TRBJ1-6
CASSLASDLGPLHF
>TRBV6-1|TRBJ2-5
CASKSFLGTGEEETQYF
>TRBV27|TRBJ1-5
CASNGTGGCQPQHF
>TRBV28|TRBJ1-1
CASKVNTEAFF
>TRBV6-2/TRBV6-3|TRBJ2-5
CASRQGRVGETQYF
>TRBV12-3/TRBV12-4|TRBJ2-1
CASTTGQGVYNEQFF
>TRBV19|TRBJ2-7
CASHASGRLRYEQYF
>TRBV30|TRBJ1-4
CAWSDFTTNVKLFF
>TRBV6-2/TRBV6-3|TRBJ2-7
CASSPLGSLSYEQYF
>TRBV14|TRBJ1-6
CASSAKSGTVGSPLHF
>TRBV27|TRBJ2-2
CASSGTGGGTGELFF
>TRBV19|TRBJ1-2
CASRNRSGYTF
>TRBV30|TRBJ1-1
CAWSGPFIRIF
>TRBV10-1|TRBJ1-1
CASSPQGKTEAFF
>TRBV24-1|TRBJ1-5
CATSETGRQPQHF
>TRBV24-1|TRBJ1-3
CATSRGHGVGNTIYF
>TRBV6-5|TRBJ1-2
CASSYSVGVLYGYTF
>TRBV5-5|TRBJ2-7
CASSVRDGFSYEQYF
>TRBV5-6|TRBJ1-3
CASSPGEGNTIYF
>TRBV2|TRBJ1-4
CASGGSARLATNEKLFF
>TRBV30|TRBJ1-4
CAWRDRGRSEKLFF
>TRBV14|TRBJ2-1
CASSKGGFTHLGQFF
>TRBV20-1|TRBJ1-5
CSASSWTGGAGNQPQHF
>TRBV29-1|TRBJ2-2
CSVGASGELFF
>TRBV6-1|TRBJ2-1
CASSENPLGYSGSLDEQFF